A single sample is the source of the 17 T cell receptor beta chains below, sequenced in a study of response to subunit inactivated influenza vaccine. TCRdb reprocessed the RT-PCR reads via MiXCR and lists one record per CDR3 protein. The table lists 290,000 or so distinct CDR3 sequences, about 20% of them singletons. Source: PBMCs from blood, taken 21 months after vaccination. These receptors originate from a man aged 45-69 years who received an inactivated influenza vaccine.

The V and J genes are TRBV19 and TRBJ2-1; unclear D gene. V lost 1 base and J 7 bases, leaving 11 bases between the germline ends. The CDR3 extends over 14 amino acids. Germline assignment: CDR1 LNHDA and CDR2 SQIVND (reference sequence). The CDR3 is CASSIGQAGNEQFF. CDR3 nucleotides: TGTGCCAGTAGTATAGGGCAGGCTGGGAATGAGCAGTTCTTC.

This clonotype was counted ten times or more. The chain is built from TRBV14 and TRBJ2-7, with 8 bases matching TRBD1. CDR1 SGHDN and CDR2 FVKESK come from the germline V gene. Trimming at V came to 2 bases and at J to 5 bases, leaving 8 bases not matched to a gene. The CDR3 covers 15 residues. In nucleotides, the CDR3 is TGTGCCAGCAGCCAACAAAGGACAGGGAACCACGAGCAGTACTTC. The encoded protein is CASSQQRTGNHEQYF.

The rearrangement uses TRBV5-1 and TRBJ1-2, with no clear D. In germline, CDR1 is SGHRS, CDR2 YFSETQ. V gave up 0 bases and J gave up 5 bases, with 29 bases separating them. This CDR3 has 20 residues. The DNA of the CDR3 is TGCGCCAGCAGCTTGGAACCCAGACCTAGACAACAAAGTATGGGGTATGGCTACACCTTC. It encodes CASSLEPRPRQQSMGYGYTF. The full variable domain, its missing parts supplied by reference TRBV5-1 and TRBJ1-2, is KAGVTQTPRYLIKTRGQQVTLSCSPISGHRSVSWYQQTPGQGLQFLFEYFSETQRNKGNFPGRFSGRQFSNSRSEMNVSTLELGDSALYLCASSLEPRPRQQSMGYGYTFGSGTRLTVV.

The chain carries TRBV24-1 and TRBJ2-3, with 9 bases matching TRBD1. V lost 2 bases to trimming and J lost 6 bases; unmatched junction nucleotides: 5. The CDR3 runs to 15 residues. Germline V CDR1 and CDR2: KGHDR, SFDVKD. DNA of the CDR3: TGTGCCACCAGTGATTCCGGGACAGGGATCGATACGCAGTATTTT. As protein: CATSDSGTGIDTQYF.

The chain uses TRBV20-1 and TRBJ1-5; TRBD1 aligns across 7 bases. With V trimmed by 2 bases and J by 5 bases, 9 bases remained unmatched. CDR3 length equals 15 residues. Germline V lookup: CDR1 DFQATT, CDR2 SNEGSKA (reference sequence). In nucleotides, the CDR3 is TGCAGTGCTAGATCAGCGGGACAGACCCATCAGCCCCAGCATTTT. It is translated as CSARSAGQTHQPQHF.

There are a few counts of this clonotype. This rearrangement joins TRBV7-2 to TRBJ1-4; D gene ambiguous. The CDR3 extends over 16 amino acids. The V end was cut by 1 base, the J end by 4 bases, with 13 bases between. The germline CDR1 and CDR2 sequences are SGHTA and FQGNSA. The CDR3 here is CASSLGSTSFNEKLFF. CDR3 coding DNA: TGTGCCAGCAGCTTAGGCAGTACCTCTTTTAATGAAAAACTGTTTTTT.

J is TRBJ1-5 and V is TRBV20-1; the D is unclear. Trimming took off 0 bases at V and 5 bases at J, with 14 bases between the two ends. The CDR3 totals 15 residues. The V gene's germline CDR1 is DFQATT and CDR2 SNEGSKA (reference sequence). DNA for the CDR3: TGCAGTGCTAGAGAGGGAGGAAGGTTGGATCAGCCCCAGCATTTT. Translation: CSAREGGRLDQPQHF.

Comment on this clonotype: The junction differs from germline at one of its ends, possibly a read error. The chain uses TRBV3-1 and TRBJ2-3, with D uncertain. Germline CDR1 is LGHDT and CDR2 is YNNKEL (reference sequence). The CDR3 consists of 13 residues. In nucleotides, the CDR3 is TGTGTCAGCAGCCGCCTTCGAGCAGATACGCAGTATTTT. Translating gives CVSSRLRADTQYF.

The rearrangement joins TRBV7-2 to TRBJ2-7, with a possible D match to TRBD1 (6 bases). The V and J ends lost 0 bases and 4 bases respectively, with 10 bases between them. The CDR3 has 14 residues. Looked up from germline, CDR1 is SGHTA and CDR2 is FQGNSA. The chain's CDR3 is CASSLAKDSYEQYF. The CDR3 coding sequence is TGTGCCAGCAGCTTAGCCAAGGACAGTTACGAGCAGTACTTC.

This clonotype has only a few counts. This chain joins TRBV18 and TRBJ1-1; D is possibly TRBD1 (5 bases). V shed 3 bases and J shed 0 bases, with 20 bases lying between them. This CDR3 is 18 amino acids long. The germline V gene has CDR1 KGHSH and CDR2 LQKENI. The CDR3 protein is CASSPARQTMRLNTEAFF. DNA for the CDR3: TGTGCCAGCTCACCGGCCCGACAGACCATGAGATTGAACACTGAAGCTTTCTTT.

CDR3 protein: CSPLDAGSTDTQYF. The CDR3 nucleotides are TGCAGCCCACTAGACGCGGGGAGCACAGATACGCAGTATTTT. The chain recombines TRBV20-1 with TRBJ2-3; possibly TRBD2 for D (6 bases). The CDR3 is 14 amino acids. The V gene's germline CDR1 is DFQATT and CDR2 SNEGSKA (reference sequence).

The chain couples TRBV5-4 to TRBJ1-1, with 12 bases that match TRBD1. From germline, CDR1 is SGHNT and CDR2 YYREEE (reference sequence). This CDR3 region has 18 residues. Trimming cost V 3 bases and J 4 bases; bases outside gene matches: 13. CDR3 sequence: CASSSRDRGPLGLTEAFF. The CDR3 DNA follows: TGTGCCAGCAGCTCACGGGACAGGGGGCCTTTGGGTCTCACTGAAGCTTTCTTT.

This chain connects TRBV20-1 to TRBJ2-7; TRBD2 is a possible D gene (5 bases). The CDR3 is 14 residues long. CDR1 and CDR2 from the germline V gene are DFQATT and SNEGSKA (reference sequence). V was trimmed by 3 bases and J by 0 bases, leaving 12 bases between them. The CDR3 loop reads CSARDAGSSYEQYF. CDR3 DNA sequence: TGCAGTGCTAGGGACGCTGGGAGCTCCTACGAGCAGTACTTC.

The chain has TRBV5-1 and TRBJ2-1, with 14 bases that match TRBD2. V lost 4 bases to trimming and J lost 8 bases; unmatched junction nucleotides: 5. Germline-derived CDR1 and CDR2 are SGHRS and YFSETQ. The CDR3 has 15 amino acids. The CDR3 protein is CASSPGLAGGDEQFF. The CDR3 bases are TGCGCCAGCAGCCCCGGACTAGCGGGAGGTGATGAGCAGTTCTTC.

This clonotype has a handful of counts. The V call is TRBV7-9, the J call TRBJ1-3; D ambiguous. This CDR3 comprises 15 residues. Looked up from germline, CDR1 is SEHNR and CDR2 is FQNEAQ (reference sequence). V was clipped by 1 base and J by 2 bases, with 9 bases between them. CDR3 nucleotides: TGTGCCAGCAGCTTAGGAGCCGCGGCTGGAAACACCATATATTTT. Translation gives CASSLGAAAGNTIYF.

The table lists this clonotype with a few counts. V usage is TRBV20-1 and J usage is TRBJ2-5; D remains unclear. CDR3 length equals 13 residues. The V end lost 5 bases, the J end lost 4 bases, and 14 bases lay between the germline ends. Germline CDR1 is DFQATT and CDR2 is SNEGSKA (reference sequence). CDR3 bases: TGCAGTGCTGGTAATGGCGGAAGAGAGACCCAGTACTTC. As protein: CSAGNGGRETQYF.

The chain joins TRBV9 to TRBJ2-5, with D perhaps matching TRBD1 or TRBD2 (5 bases each). Germline lookup yields CDR1 SGDLS and CDR2 YYNGEE. CDR3 length: 16 residues. With 2 bases removed from V and 5 bases from J, the gap between germline ends came to 19 bases. CDR3 amino acids: CASSVRMGDGLETQYF. The CDR3 nucleotides are TGTGCCAGCAGCGTTCGGATGGGGGACGGCCTGGAGACCCAGTACTTC.